This T cell receptor (beta chain) came from a study of response to subunit inactivated influenza vaccine. Study outcomes and limitations: Authors proposed each seasonal influenza vaccination draws in few new T cells.

This clonotype was counted between two and nine times. Antigen: not known. This CDR3 comprises 17 residues. Deletions cut 0 bases from V and 0 bases from J, with 10 bases between. Germline V gives CDR1 SGDLS, CDR2 YYNGEE. TCRdb redid the calling of the RT-PCR reads with MiXCR, one entry per CDR3 protein. This table has hundreds of thousands of distinct CDR3 sequences, approximately 15% appearing once. The chain couples TRBV9 to TRBJ2-6; D gene unclear. The material was PBMCs from blood, obtained roughly 15 days before vaccination. The TCR sequence derives from a man in his fifties who received an inactivated influenza vaccine. The CDR3 region is CASSVEGRSSGANVLTF. CDR3 in DNA: TGTGCCAGCAGCGTAGAGGGCAGGAGCTCTGGGGCCAACGTCCTGACTTTC.